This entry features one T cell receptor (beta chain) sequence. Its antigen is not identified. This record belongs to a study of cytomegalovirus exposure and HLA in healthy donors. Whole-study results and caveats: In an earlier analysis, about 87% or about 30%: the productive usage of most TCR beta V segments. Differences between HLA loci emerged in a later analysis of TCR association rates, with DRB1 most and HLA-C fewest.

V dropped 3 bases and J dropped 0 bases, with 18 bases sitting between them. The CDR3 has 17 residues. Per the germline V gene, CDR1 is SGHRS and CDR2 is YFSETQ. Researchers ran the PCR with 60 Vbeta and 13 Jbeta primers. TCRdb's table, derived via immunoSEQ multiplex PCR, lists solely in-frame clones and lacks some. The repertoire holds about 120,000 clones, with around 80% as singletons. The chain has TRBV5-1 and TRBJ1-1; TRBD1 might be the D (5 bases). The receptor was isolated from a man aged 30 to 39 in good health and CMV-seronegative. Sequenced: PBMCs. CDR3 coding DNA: TGCGCCAGCAGCTCCAGTCGGGGGACCTTCTTGAACACTGAAGCTTTCTTT. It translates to CASSSSRGTFLNTEAFF.